This passage covers 6 T cell receptor beta chains from one sample sequenced in a study of T cell repertoires in cytomegalovirus infection. MiXCR, applied by TCRdb to the reads, yields one record per CDR3 protein. This table has some 600,000 distinct CDR3 sequences, 20% to 30% appearing once. The specimen sequenced was CD8+ T cells from PBMCs. Receptors originate from a human donor in good health (CMV status not recorded). Some clones in this sample may be carry-over from other donors' samples.

This clonotype was seen a few times. The rearrangement joins TRBV6-8 to TRBJ2-4; TRBD1 matches 11 bases. This CDR3 is 14 amino acids long. J gave up 7 bases and V 10 bases, and 9 bases lay outside the gene matches. Per germline, CDR1 MNHGY and CDR2 SAAAGT. For the CDR3, the DNA is TGTGCCACCTTCTCGGGGACAGGGGGGAACATTCAGTACTTC. The encoded protein is CATFSGTGGNIQYF.

This clonotype has just a few counts. The gene calls are TRBV10-2 and TRBJ2-7; tentative D call: TRBD1 (5 bases). Germline CDR1 reads WSHSY; CDR2 reads SAAADI. The CDR3 runs 13 residues. V was clipped by 8 bases and J by 6 bases, with 17 bases between them. This CDR3 reads CASGEAGHLEQYF. CDR3 DNA: TGCGCCAGCGGAGAGGCAGGGCATCTCGAGCAGTACTTC.

The V and J genes are TRBV9 and TRBJ2-1; TRBD1 agrees at 11 bases. In germline, CDR1 is SGDLS, CDR2 YYNGEE. The CDR3 is 14 residues long. The J segment lost 10 bases and the V segment lost 0 bases, leaving 3 bases of the junction unmatched. The CDR3 sequence is CASSVGTGGGEQFF. The CDR3 nucleotides are TGTGCCAGCAGCGTAGGGACAGGGGGCGGGGAGCAGTTCTTC. Based on the CDR3 plus reference TRBV9 and TRBJ2-1, the full variable domain is DSGVTQTPKHLITATGQRVTLRCSPRSGDLSVYWYQQSLDQGLQFLIQYYNGEERAKGNILERFSAQQFPDLHSELNLSSLELGDSALYFCASSVGTGGGEQFFGPGTRLTVL.

The chain uses TRBV14 and TRBJ1-1; the D gene is possibly TRBD1 (5 bases). Trimming removed 1 base at V and 4 bases at J, with 16 bases between. The CDR3 is 16 amino acids. CDR1 is SGHDN, CDR2 FVKESK, per germline. CDR3 coding DNA: TGTGCCAGCAGCCAAGTTTATTCCGGGGCGGCCACTGAAGCTTTCTTT. This encodes CASSQVYSGAATEAFF. The variable domain in full, completed from reference TRBV14 and TRBJ1-1, reads EAGVTQFPSHSVIEKGQTVTLRCDPISGHDNLYWYRRVMGKEIKFLLHFVKESKQDESGMPNNRFLAERTGGTYSTLKVQPAELEDSGVYFCASSQVYSGAATEAFFGQGTRLTVV.

J is TRBJ1-5 and V is TRBV29-1; maybe TRBD1 (5 bases). The germline V gene encodes CDR1 SQVTM and CDR2 ANQGSEA. Trimming cost V 6 bases and J 3 bases, with 12 bases left between them. The CDR3 spans 13 residues. The CDR3 loop reads CSVSEGDNQPQHF. The CDR3 DNA reads as TGCAGCGTCTCCGAAGGGGACAATCAGCCCCAGCATTTT.

This clonotype was seen at least ten times. The chain links TRBV28 to TRBJ2-1; TRBD1 agrees at 10 bases. The CDR3 contains 15 residues. CDR1 is MDHEN and CDR2 is SYDVKM in the germline V gene. Germline trimming cut 5 bases from V and 4 bases from J; bases unmatched to any gene: 5. The CDR3 spells CASSRDRGLYNEQFF. In nucleotides, the CDR3 is TGTGCCAGCAGTCGGGACAGGGGCCTTTACAATGAGCAGTTCTTC.